The clone carrying this TCR beta chain was seen a few times. The antigen remains unidentified. With a J-beta primer mix and a sample-barcoded 5' primer, a second PCR ran 7 to 11 cycles. Carrying 12 random nucleotides, a template-switch adaptor labeled each individual cDNA molecule. TCRdb reanalysed the 5' RACE reads using MiXCR and keeps one entry per CDR3 protein. The table has some 1.1 million distinct CDR3 sequences, 30% to 40% seen once. CDR3 length: 16 amino acids. Germline V gives CDR1 SGDLS, CDR2 YYNGEE. Germline trimming cut 4 bases from V and 6 bases from J; bases unmatched to any gene: 11. These data belong to a study of blood T cells in healthy people across ages. Notes on the study in general: The study found TCR beta diversity correlated strongly with naive T cell percentage. Estimates of total diversity, which came from one million sequenced T cells, were considered to be underestimates. The study lacked donor CMV status, which possibly confounded expanded clonotype changes.

The receptor comes from a man aged 18 to 35 in good health. The chain couples TRBV9 to TRBJ2-3, with 10 bases fitting TRBD2. Sample: blood. The DNA for the CDR3 is TGTGCCAGCAGCCCCCGGACTAGCGGTTCATGGGATACGCAGTATTTT. Amino acids: CASSPRTSGSWDTQYF.